Following are 15 T cell receptor beta chains from one sample sequenced in a study of T cells in Graves' hyperthyroidism and ophthalmopathy. Amplification of TCR beta CDR3 regions was performed using RNA transcripts as template. The HTBI primer set served for first-round RT-PCR of the TCR CDR3. TCRdb analysed the multiplex PCR reads with MiXCR anew, one entry per CDR3 protein. The sample has approximately 640,000 distinct CDR3 sequences, 15% to 20% seen once. Sequencing was carried out using blood. These receptors all stem from a woman in her twenties or thirties with Graves' hyperthyroidism.

This clonotype was picked up a small number of times. The V gene is TRBV27, the J gene TRBJ2-7, with 12 positions matching TRBD1. This CDR3 is built from 17 residues. After removal of 0 bases from V and 4 bases from J, the junction contained 7 bases not matched to a gene. Germline V gives CDR1 MNHEY, CDR2 SMNVEV (reference sequence). The CDR3 DNA reads TGTGCCAGCAGTTTATCGGGACAGGGGGCAACCCCTTACGAGCAGTACTTC. This gives the protein CASSLSGQGATPYEQYF.

This clonotype was counted ten times or more. The J gene is TRBJ2-7, the V gene TRBV6-5; D might be TRBD2 (5 bases). This CDR3 is 14 amino acids long. V was pared by 0 bases and J by 1 base, with 7 bases between. Germline V CDR1 and CDR2: MNHEY, SVGAGI. CDR3 region: CASSYSRGSYEQYF. CDR3 nucleotides: TGTGCCAGCAGTTACTCGAGAGGGTCCTACGAGCAGTACTTC.

This clonotype was recorded many times. The chain is built from TRBV6-1 and TRBJ1-1; TRBD1 aligns across 8 bases. The germline V gene has CDR1 MNHNS and CDR2 SASEGT. J lost 5 bases, V lost 11 bases, and 10 bases had no gene match. There are 13 residues in the CDR3. The CDR3 DNA sequence: TGTGCCGGAAGGACAGGGCTGGAGACTGAAGCTTTCTTT. Translation: CAGRTGLETEAFF.

This sequence joins TRBV20-1 and TRBJ2-1; the match to TRBD1 covers 8 bases. V lost 0 bases and J lost 6; bases outside the gene matches: 4. Germline loops: CDR1 DFQATT, CDR2 SNEGSKA (reference sequence). CDR3 length: 14 amino acids. The CDR3 here is CSARDSDRVNEQFF. CDR3 nucleotide sequence: TGCAGTGCTAGAGATTCGGACAGGGTCAATGAGCAGTTCTTC.

This chain links TRBV29-1 with TRBJ2-1; D possibly uses TRBD1 or TRBD2 (5 bases each). This CDR3 has 11 amino acids. The V gene's germline CDR1 is SQVTM and CDR2 ANQGSEA. V shed 4 bases and J shed 7 bases, with 8 bases lying between them. Written as DNA, the CDR3 is TGCAGCGTTGGGGGACGTAATGAGCAGTTCTTC. Its protein is CSVGGRNEQFF.

This clonotype was seen a few times. Its ends do not fully match the called genes, so a read error is possible. The chain links TRBV28 to TRBJ2-2, with 10 bases identical to TRBD1. CDR1 MDHEN and CDR2 SYDVKM come from the germline V gene. The CDR3 spans 15 residues. CDR3 amino acids: CASSPRGQGTEELFF. The CDR3 DNA reads as TGTGCCAGCAGCCCTCGGGGACAGGGGACCGAGGAGCTGTTTTTT.

This clonotype was seen at least ten times. The V call is TRBV28, the J call TRBJ1-1; D remains unclear. The CDR3 covers 15 residues. Trimming took off 6 bases at V and 10 bases at J, with 24 bases between the two ends. Germline CDR1 reads MDHEN; CDR2 reads SYDVKM. The CDR3 loop reads CASRPPSGAAIRAFF. CDR3 nucleotide sequence: TGTGCCAGCAGACCACCCTCAGGCGCCGCAATTCGAGCTTTCTTT.

This clonotype has a count of ten or more. The chain employs TRBV6-1 and TRBJ2-5; a weak D match, TRBD2 (6 bases). V shed 5 bases and J shed 1 base, with 17 bases lying between them. Germline CDR1 and CDR2: MNHNS and SASEGT. This CDR3 has 16 residues. CDR3 loop: CASSYPPRDFQETQYF. The CDR3, as DNA: TGTGCCAGCAGTTATCCTCCCCGGGACTTCCAAGAGACCCAGTACTTC.

This clonotype was recorded at least ten times. The chain employs TRBV7-9 and TRBJ2-3; TRBD2 matches at 11 bases. The V segment lost 4 bases and the J segment 5 bases; nucleotides outside the gene matches: 8. Germline assignment: CDR1 SEHNR and CDR2 FQNEAQ (reference sequence). The CDR3 is 16 residues long. The CDR3 DNA reads TGTGCCAGCAGCTACGAACTAGCGGGAGTGGAAGATACGCAGTATTTT. Protein product: CASSYELAGVEDTQYF.

This clonotype occurred many times. The gene calls are TRBV5-1 and TRBJ2-1; 13 bases line up with TRBD2. The junction had 5 bases not matched to a gene; V was cut back by 4 bases and J by 7 bases. CDR3 length equals 15 residues. The germline V gene encodes CDR1 SGHRS and CDR2 YFSETQ. CDR3 DNA: TGCGCCAGCAGCCGGGGACTAGCGGGGCGAAATGAGCAGTTCTTC. The encoded protein is CASSRGLAGRNEQFF.

The chain joins TRBV25-1 to TRBJ1-2; D perhaps matches TRBD1 (5 bases). V was cut by 1 base and J by 3 bases, with 12 bases left in between. This CDR3 region has 15 residues. The germline CDR1 and CDR2 sequences are MGHDK and SYGVNS. The CDR3 here is CASSELGQKDYGYTF. The CDR3 nucleotides read TGTGCCAGCAGTGAATTGGGGCAAAAAGACTATGGCTACACCTTC.

The table lists this clonotype with many counts. V usage is TRBV28 and J usage is TRBJ1-2, with 10 bases lining up with TRBD1. The CDR3 has 14 residues. The trim removed 7 bases at V and 8 bases at J, leaving 10 bases unmatched. Germline CDR1 reads MDHEN; CDR2 reads SYDVKM. CDR3 in amino acids: CASIYRDRGRGYTF. The CDR3, as DNA: TGTGCCAGCATCTACCGGGACAGGGGACGGGGCTACACCTTC.

This clonotype appeared many times. This chain uses TRBV6-2 or TRBV6-3 with TRBJ2-7; 7 bases match TRBD2. Germline V gives CDR1 MNHEY, CDR2 SVGEGT. The CDR3 sequence is 12 residues long. V was pared by 1 base and J by 6 bases, with 0 bases of the junction left unmatched. The CDR3 loop is CASSYWTSEQYF. In DNA, the CDR3 is TGTGCCAGCAGTTACTGGACTAGCGAGCAGTACTTC.

Only a few counts were recorded for this clonotype. The rearrangement joins TRBV5-1 to TRBJ2-3; D gene unclear. Deletions cut 5 bases from V and 2 bases from J, with 9 bases between. The CDR3 is 13 residues long. Germline CDR1 is SGHRS and CDR2 is YFSETQ. CDR3 sequence reads: CASRADPTDTQYF. CDR3 sequence (DNA): TGCGCCAGCAGGGCTGACCCCACAGATACGCAGTATTTT.

This clonotype was counted many times. This sequence joins TRBV27 and TRBJ2-7, with a possible D match to TRBD1 (6 bases). Per the germline V gene, CDR1 is MNHEY and CDR2 is SMNVEV (reference sequence). V lost 8 bases and J 2 bases, leaving 10 bases between the germline ends. The CDR3 has 12 residues. CDR3 sequence reads: CASGTGPYEQYF. DNA for the CDR3: TGTGCCAGCGGAACAGGGCCCTACGAGCAGTACTTC.